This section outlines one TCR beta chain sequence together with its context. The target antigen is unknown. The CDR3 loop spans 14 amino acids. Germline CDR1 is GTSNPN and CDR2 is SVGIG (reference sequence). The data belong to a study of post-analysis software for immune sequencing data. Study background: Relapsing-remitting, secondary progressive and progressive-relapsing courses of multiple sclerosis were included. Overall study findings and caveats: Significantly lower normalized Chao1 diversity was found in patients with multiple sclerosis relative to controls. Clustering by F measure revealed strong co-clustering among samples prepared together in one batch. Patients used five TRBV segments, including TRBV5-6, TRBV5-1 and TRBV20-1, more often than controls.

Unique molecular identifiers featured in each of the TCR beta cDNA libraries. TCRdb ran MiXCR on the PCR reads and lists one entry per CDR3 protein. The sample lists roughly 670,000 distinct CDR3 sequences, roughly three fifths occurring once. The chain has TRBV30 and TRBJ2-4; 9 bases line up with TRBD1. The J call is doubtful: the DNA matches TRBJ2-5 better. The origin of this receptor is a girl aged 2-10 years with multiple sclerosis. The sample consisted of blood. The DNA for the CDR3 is TGTGCCTGGAGTATTACAGGGGGCTCGGAGACCCAGTACTTC. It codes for CAWSITGGSETQYF.